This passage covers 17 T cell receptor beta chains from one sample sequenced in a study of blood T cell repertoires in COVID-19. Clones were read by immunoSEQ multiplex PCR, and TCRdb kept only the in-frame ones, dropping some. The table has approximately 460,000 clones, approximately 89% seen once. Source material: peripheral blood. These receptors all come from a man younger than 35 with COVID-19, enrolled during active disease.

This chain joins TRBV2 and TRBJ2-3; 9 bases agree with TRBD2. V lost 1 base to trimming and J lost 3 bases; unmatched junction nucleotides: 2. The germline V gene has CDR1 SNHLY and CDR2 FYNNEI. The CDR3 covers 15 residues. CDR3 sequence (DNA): TGTGCCAGCAGTGAAGGACTAGCGGTGACAGATACGCAGTATTTT. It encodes CASSEGLAVTDTQYF.

The chain's CDR3 is CASSASRSTDTQYF. The CDR3, as DNA: TGTGCCAGCAGTGCCTCCCGGAGCACAGATACGCAGTATTTT. The chain uses TRBV25-1 and TRBJ2-3; D is uncertain. The germline V gene encodes CDR1 MGHDK and CDR2 SYGVNS. The CDR3 runs 14 residues. V was pared by 4 bases and J by 0 bases, with 8 bases between.

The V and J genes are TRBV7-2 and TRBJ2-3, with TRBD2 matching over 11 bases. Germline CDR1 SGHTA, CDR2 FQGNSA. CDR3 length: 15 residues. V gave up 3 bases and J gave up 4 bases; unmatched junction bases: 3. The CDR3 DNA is TGTGCCAGCAGCTTGACTAGCGGGATCTCAGATACGCAGTATTTT. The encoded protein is CASSLTSGISDTQYF. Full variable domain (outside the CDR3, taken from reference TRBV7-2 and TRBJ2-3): GAGVSQSPSNKVTEKGKDVELRCDPISGHTALYWYRQSLGQGLEFLIYFQGNSAPDKSGLPSDRFSAERTGGSVSTLTIQRTQQEDSAVYLCASSLTSGISDTQYFGPGTRLTVL.

The CDR3, as DNA: TGTGCCAGCAGCCAACCCACCGGGCTAGCGGGTTTCTCCTACGAGCAGTACTTC. Residues: CASSQPTGLAGFSYEQYF. The chain uses TRBV7-2 and TRBJ2-7, with 8 bases identical to TRBD2. Germline trimming cut 5 bases from V and 0 bases from J; bases unmatched to any gene: 15. The CDR3 is 18 residues long. Looked up from germline, CDR1 is SGHTA and CDR2 is FQGNSA. Variable domain in full (rest from reference TRBV7-2 and TRBJ2-7): GAGVSQSPSNKVTEKGKDVELRCDPISGHTALYWYRQSLGQGLEFLIYFQGNSAPDKSGLPSDRFSAERTGGSVSTLTIQRTQQEDSAVYLCASSQPTGLAGFSYEQYFGPGTRLTVT.

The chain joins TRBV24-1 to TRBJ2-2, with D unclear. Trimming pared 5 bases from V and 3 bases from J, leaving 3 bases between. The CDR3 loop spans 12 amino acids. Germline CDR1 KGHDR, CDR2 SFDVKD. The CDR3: CATSAYTGELFF. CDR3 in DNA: TGTGCCACCAGTGCCTACACCGGGGAGCTGTTTTTT.

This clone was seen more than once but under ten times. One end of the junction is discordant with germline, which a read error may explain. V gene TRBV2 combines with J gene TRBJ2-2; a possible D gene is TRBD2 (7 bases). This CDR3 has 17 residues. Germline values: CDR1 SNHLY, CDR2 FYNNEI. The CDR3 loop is CASSDRGRGRDTRELFF. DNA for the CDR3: TGTGCCAGCAGTGATCGAGGGAGGGGAAGGGACACCCGGGAGCTGTTTTTT.

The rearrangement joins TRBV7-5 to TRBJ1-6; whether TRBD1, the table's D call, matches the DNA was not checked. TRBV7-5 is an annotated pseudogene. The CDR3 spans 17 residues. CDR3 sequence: CVRSLGWVTGGNSPLHF. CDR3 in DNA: TGTGTCAGAAGCTTGGGGTGGGTGACAGGGGGTAATTCACCCCTCCACTTT.

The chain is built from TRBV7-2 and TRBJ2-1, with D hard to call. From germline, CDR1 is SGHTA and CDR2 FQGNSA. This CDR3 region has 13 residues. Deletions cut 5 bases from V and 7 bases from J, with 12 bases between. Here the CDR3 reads CASSPEVVNEQFF. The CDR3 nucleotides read TGTGCCAGCAGCCCAGAGGTGGTTAATGAGCAGTTCTTC.

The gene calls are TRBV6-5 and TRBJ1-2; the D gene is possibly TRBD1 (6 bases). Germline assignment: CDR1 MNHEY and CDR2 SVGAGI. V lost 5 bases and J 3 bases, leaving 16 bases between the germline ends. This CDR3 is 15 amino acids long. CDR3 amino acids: CASSPQGGRDYGYTF. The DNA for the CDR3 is TGTGCCAGCAGTCCTCAAGGGGGGAGGGACTATGGCTACACCTTC.

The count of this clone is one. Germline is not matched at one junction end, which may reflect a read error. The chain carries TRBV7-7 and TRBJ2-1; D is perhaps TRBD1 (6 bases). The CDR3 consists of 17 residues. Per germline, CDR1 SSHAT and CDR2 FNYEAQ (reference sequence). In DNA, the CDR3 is TGTGCTAGCAGCTTAGCGCCCGTCCTGGGACACAACAATGAGCAGTTCTTC. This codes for CASSLAPVLGHNNEQFF. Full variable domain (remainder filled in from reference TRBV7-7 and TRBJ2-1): GAGVSQSPRYKVTKRGQDVTLRCDPISSHATLYWYQQALGQGPEFLTYFNYEAQPDKSGLPSDRFSAERPEGSISTLTIQRTEQRDSAMYRCASSLAPVLGHNNEQFFGPGTRLTVL.

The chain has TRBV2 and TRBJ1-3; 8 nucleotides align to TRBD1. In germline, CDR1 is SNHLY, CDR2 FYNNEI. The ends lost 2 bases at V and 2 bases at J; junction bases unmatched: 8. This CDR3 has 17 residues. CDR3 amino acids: CASSERGGQAAGNTIYF. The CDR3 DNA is TGTGCCAGCAGTGAAAGGGGGGGACAGGCAGCTGGAAACACCATATATTTT.

CDR3 sequence reads: CASSRDRVVAGELFF. The CDR3 bases are TGTGCCAGCAGCCGGGACAGGGTTGTTGCCGGGGAGCTGTTTTTT. The chain carries TRBV14 and TRBJ2-2, with 9 bases that match TRBD1. J gave up 6 bases and V 4 bases, and 6 bases lay outside the gene matches. From germline, CDR1 is SGHDN and CDR2 FVKESK. The CDR3 extends over 15 amino acids. Full variable domain (outside the CDR3, taken from reference TRBV14 and TRBJ2-2): EAGVTQFPSHSVIEKGQTVTLRCDPISGHDNLYWYRRVMGKEIKFLLHFVKESKQDESGMPNNRFLAERTGGTYSTLKVQPAELEDSGVYFCASSRDRVVAGELFFGEGSRLTVL.

CDR3 DNA: TGTGCCAGCAGCGTAGCTCCTTCAGACAGACGATCTGGAAACACCATATATTTT. Protein sequence: CASSVAPSDRRSGNTIYF. The chain is built from TRBV9 and TRBJ1-3; D is possibly TRBD1 (5 bases). CDR3 size: 18 residues. V shed 0 bases and J shed 1 base, with 17 bases lying between them. The germline CDR1 and CDR2 sequences are SGDLS and YYNGEE.

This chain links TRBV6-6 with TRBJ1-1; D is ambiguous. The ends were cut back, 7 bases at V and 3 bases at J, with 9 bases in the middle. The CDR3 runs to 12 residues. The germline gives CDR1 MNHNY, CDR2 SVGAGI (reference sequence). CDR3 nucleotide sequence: TGTGCCAGCACCACACGATACACTGAAGCTTTCTTT. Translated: CASTTRYTEAFF.

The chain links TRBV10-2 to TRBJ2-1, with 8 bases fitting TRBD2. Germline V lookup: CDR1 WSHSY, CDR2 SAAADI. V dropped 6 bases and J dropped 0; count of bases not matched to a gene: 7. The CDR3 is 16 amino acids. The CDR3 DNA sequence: TGCGCCAGCAGCGCGTCCGGGGGGGGCTCCTACAATGAGCAGTTCTTC. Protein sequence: CASSASGGGSYNEQFF.

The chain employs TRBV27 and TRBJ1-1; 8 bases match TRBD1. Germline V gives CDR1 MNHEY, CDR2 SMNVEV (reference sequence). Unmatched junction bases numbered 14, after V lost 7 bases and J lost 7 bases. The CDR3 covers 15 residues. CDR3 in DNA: TGTGCCAGCACCCGCATCGGGACAGGCTTTAATGAAGCTTTCTTT. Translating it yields CASTRIGTGFNEAFF.

In DNA, the CDR3 is TGTGCCAGCTCACCAGGGGCCTTTTCCCCGAACACCGGGGAGCTGTTTTTT. Translation: CASSPGAFSPNTGELFF. The chain is built from TRBV18 and TRBJ2-2, with D possibly TRBD1 on 5 matching bases. Per the germline V gene, CDR1 is KGHSH and CDR2 is LQKENI. This CDR3 spans 17 amino acids. Trimming removed 2 bases from V and 0 bases from J, with 13 bases in between.